This entry concerns a single TCR beta chain. Its antigen is unidentified. TCR beta CDR3 regions were amplified from RNA. The HTBI primer set served for first-round RT-PCR of the TCR CDR3. TCRdb used MiXCR to reprocess the multiplex PCR reads, holding one entry per CDR3 protein. Seen here are about 400,000 distinct CDR3 sequences, under 15% observed once, and the top ten hold 32%. The data were obtained in a study of T cells in Graves' hyperthyroidism and ophthalmopathy. Whole-study findings and limits: Classification by a 13 V-J model distinguished ophthalmopathy from stable hyperthyroidism.

The receptor comes from a woman aged 25 to 39 with Graves' hyperthyroidism. Material: blood.

This CDR3 reads CASSLFSGTSGKVWQFF. As DNA, the CDR3 is TGTGCCAGCAGTTTATTTTCCGGGACTAGCGGAAAAGTATGGCAGTTCTTC. V and J are TRBV12-3 or TRBV12-4 and TRBJ2-1, with 11 bases identical to TRBD2. This CDR3 comprises 17 residues. Unmatched junction bases numbered 15, after V lost 2 bases and J lost 12 bases.